This TCR beta chain came from a study of graft-versus-host responses after intestinal transplantation. At the level of the study: Induction using anti-thymocyte globulin, followed by tacrolimus and steroids for approximately 3 years, was given to all recipients. Study findings and constraints: Subjects displaying graft-donor T cell macrochimerism possessed elevated graft-versus-host to host-versus-graft clonal ratios inside allografts. Researchers found GvH clones in recipient marrow, and some showed up first in ileum or blood. The highest levels of circulating GvH clones went along with early declines in HvG clones after transplant.

Note on this clone: Its matching antigen is unknown.

This CDR3 comprises 16 residues. Germline V gene lookup returns CDR1 MDHEN and CDR2 SYDVKM. The germline V and J ends were trimmed by 3 bases and 5 bases, with 19 bases remaining between them. Produced via immunoSEQ multiplex PCR; TCRdb's table is partial and in-frame only. The repertoire holds approximately 100,000 clones, with roughly 82% as singletons. The TCR sequence derives from a human patient who received an intestinal transplant, so some T cells may come from the graft donor. This sample comprised PBMCs, obtained 255 days after intestinal transplant. V and J are TRBV28 and TRBJ1-1; D is perhaps TRBD1 (6 bases). The CDR3 loop is CASSLEGVPFWTEAFF. The DNA of the CDR3 is TGTGCCAGCAGTTTGGAGGGGGTTCCATTTTGGACTGAAGCTTTCTTT. Based on the CDR3 plus reference TRBV28 and TRBJ1-1, the full variable domain is DVKVTQSSRYLVKRTGEKVFLECVQDMDHENMFWYRQDPGLGLRLIYFSYDVKMKEKGDIPEGYSVSREKKERFSLILESASTNQTSMYLCASSLEGVPFWTEAFFGQGTRLTVV.